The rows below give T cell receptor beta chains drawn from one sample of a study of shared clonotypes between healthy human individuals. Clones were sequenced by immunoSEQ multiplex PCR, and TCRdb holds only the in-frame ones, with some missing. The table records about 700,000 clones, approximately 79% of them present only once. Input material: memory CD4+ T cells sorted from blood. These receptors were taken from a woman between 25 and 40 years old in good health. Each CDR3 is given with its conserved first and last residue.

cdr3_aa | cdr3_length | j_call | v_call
CASSLTGQNIATNEKLFF | 18 | TRBJ1-4 | TRBV5-1
CASSSPGTGGGQPQHF | 16 | TRBJ1-5 | TRBV28
CASSQRGRDNEKLFF | 15 | TRBJ1-4 | TRBV23-1
CASSLWVRGSGTAYEQYF | 18 | TRBJ2-7 | TRBV7-9
CASSDNFQETQYF | 13 | TRBJ2-5 | TRBV25-1
CASRGAGGSSYEQYF | 15 | TRBJ2-7 | TRBV27
CASSVGWDNEQFF | 13 | TRBJ2-1 | TRBV9
CASSFNRGNTEAFF | 14 | TRBJ1-1 | TRBV28
CASSFRLADNEQFF | 14 | TRBJ2-1 | TRBV27
CASRGGGAGELFF | 13 | TRBJ2-2 | TRBV6-5
CASTRQGLNTEAFF | 14 | TRBJ1-1 | TRBV28
CASSESLDEKLFF | 13 | TRBJ1-4 | TRBV2
CASSGKGQGASGKYEQYF | 18 | TRBJ2-7 | TRBV18
CAWPNTGSGINQPQHF | 16 | TRBJ1-5 | TRBV30
CASSEGGRERGAYNEQFF | 18 | TRBJ2-1 | TRBV25-1
CASTAGTGNGYGYTF | 15 | TRBJ1-2 | TRBV2
CASNPLDRNYGYTF | 14 | TRBJ1-2 | TRBV28
CATSRAGGSYNEQFF | 15 | TRBJ2-1 | TRBV15
CASSWGNDGYTF | 12 | TRBJ1-2 | TRBV28
CASSARGNNYGYTF | 14 | TRBJ1-2 | TRBV27
CASSSSAMAGGYEQYF | 16 | TRBJ2-7 | TRBV7-2
CASSLAMVANTEAFF | 15 | TRBJ1-1 | TRBV7-9
CASGPTRGADTQYF | 14 | TRBJ2-3 | TRBV10-2
CATSRDVDSRAGYTF | 15 | TRBJ1-2 | TRBV15
CASTEQGQGHSPLHF | 15 | TRBJ1-6 | TRBV4-1
CASSLVAGTTGELFF | 15 | TRBJ2-2 | TRBV5-1
CASSQVGVLAGGYPYNEQFF | 20 | TRBJ2-1 | TRBV4-1